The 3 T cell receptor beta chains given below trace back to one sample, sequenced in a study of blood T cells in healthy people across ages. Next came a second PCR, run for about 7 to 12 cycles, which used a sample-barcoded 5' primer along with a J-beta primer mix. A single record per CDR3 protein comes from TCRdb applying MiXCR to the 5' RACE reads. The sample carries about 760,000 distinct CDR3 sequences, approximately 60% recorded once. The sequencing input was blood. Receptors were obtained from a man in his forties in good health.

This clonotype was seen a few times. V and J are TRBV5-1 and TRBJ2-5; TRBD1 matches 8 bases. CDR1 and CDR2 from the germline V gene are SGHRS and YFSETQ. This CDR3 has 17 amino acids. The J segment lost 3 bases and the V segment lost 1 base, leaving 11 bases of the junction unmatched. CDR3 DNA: TGCGCCAGCAGCTTGAAATCCTGGACAGGGCTGAAAGAGACCCAGTACTTC. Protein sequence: CASSLKSWTGLKETQYF.

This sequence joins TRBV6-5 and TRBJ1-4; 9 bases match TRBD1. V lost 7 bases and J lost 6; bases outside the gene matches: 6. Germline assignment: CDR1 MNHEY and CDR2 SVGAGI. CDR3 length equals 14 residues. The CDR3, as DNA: TGTGCCAGCACACCGAGGACAGGGGATGAAAAACTGTTTTTT. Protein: CASTPRTGDEKLFF.

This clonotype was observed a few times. The CDR3 reads CASSLVQVNTEAFF. CDR3 DNA: TGTGCCAGCAGTTTGGTTCAGGTTAACACTGAAGCTTTCTTT. J is TRBJ1-1 and V is TRBV28; D ambiguous. The germline V and J ends were trimmed by 3 bases and 2 bases, with 10 bases remaining between them. There are 14 residues in the CDR3. Per the germline V gene, CDR1 is MDHEN and CDR2 is SYDVKM.